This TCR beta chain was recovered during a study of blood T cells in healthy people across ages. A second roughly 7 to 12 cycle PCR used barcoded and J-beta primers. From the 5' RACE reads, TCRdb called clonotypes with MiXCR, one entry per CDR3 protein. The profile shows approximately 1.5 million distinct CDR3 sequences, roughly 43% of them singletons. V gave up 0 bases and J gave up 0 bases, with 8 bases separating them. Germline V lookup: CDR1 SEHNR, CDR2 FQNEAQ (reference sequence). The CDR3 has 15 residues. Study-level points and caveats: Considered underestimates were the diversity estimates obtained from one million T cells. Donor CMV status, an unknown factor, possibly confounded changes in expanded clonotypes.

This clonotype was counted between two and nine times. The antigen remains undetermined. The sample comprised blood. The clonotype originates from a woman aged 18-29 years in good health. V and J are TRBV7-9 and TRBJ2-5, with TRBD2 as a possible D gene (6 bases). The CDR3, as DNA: TGTGCCAGCAGCTTAGCTAGCGGTTACCAAGAGACCCAGTACTTC. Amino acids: CASSLASGYQETQYF.